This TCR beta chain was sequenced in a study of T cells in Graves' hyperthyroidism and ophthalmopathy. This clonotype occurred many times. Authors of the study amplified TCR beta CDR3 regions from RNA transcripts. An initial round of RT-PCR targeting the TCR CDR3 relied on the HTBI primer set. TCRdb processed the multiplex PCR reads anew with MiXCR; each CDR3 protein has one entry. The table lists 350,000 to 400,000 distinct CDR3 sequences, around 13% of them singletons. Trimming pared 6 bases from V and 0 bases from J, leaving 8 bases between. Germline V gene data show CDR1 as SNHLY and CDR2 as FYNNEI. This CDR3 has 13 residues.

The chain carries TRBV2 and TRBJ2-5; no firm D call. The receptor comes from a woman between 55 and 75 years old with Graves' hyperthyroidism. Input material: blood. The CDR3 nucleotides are TGTGCCAGCAGGCGGCTGTACCAAGAGACCCAGTACTTC. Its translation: CASRRLYQETQYF. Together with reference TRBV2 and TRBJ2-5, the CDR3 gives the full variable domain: EPEVTQTPSHQVTQMGQEVILRCVPISNHLYFYWYRQILGQKVEFLVSFYNNEISEKSEIFDDQFSVERPDGSNFTLKIRSTKLEDSAMYFCASRRLYQETQYFGPGTRLLVL.